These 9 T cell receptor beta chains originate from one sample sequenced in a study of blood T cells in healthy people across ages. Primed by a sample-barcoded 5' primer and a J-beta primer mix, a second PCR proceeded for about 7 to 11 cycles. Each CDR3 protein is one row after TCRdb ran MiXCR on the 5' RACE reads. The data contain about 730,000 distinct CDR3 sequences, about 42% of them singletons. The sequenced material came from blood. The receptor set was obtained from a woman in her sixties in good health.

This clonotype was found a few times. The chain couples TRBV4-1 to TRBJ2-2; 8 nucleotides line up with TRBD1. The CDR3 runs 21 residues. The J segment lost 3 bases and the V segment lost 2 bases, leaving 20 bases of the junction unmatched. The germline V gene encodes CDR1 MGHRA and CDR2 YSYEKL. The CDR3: CASSQKLGGRQGIRDTGELFF. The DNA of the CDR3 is TGCGCCAGCAGCCAAAAATTAGGTGGGAGACAGGGGATTCGGGACACCGGGGAGCTGTTTTTT.

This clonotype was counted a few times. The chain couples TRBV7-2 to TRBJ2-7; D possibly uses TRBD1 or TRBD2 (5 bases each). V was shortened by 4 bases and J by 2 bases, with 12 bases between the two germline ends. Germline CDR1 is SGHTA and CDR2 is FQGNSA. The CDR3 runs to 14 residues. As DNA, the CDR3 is TGTGCCAGCAGCTCCCGGGACGGACCCTACGAGCAGTACTTC. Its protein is CASSSRDGPYEQYF.

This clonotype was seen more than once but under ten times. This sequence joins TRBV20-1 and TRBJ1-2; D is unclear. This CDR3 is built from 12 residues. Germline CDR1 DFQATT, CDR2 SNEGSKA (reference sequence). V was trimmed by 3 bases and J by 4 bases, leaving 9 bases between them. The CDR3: CSASSAVYGYTF. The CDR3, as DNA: TGCAGTGCTAGCTCGGCTGTCTATGGCTACACCTTC.

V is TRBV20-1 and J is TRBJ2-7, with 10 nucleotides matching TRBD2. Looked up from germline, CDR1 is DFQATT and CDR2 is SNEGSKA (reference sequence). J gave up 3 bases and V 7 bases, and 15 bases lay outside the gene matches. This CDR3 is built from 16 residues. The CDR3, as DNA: TGCAGTGGGTTGCCTAGCGGGAGCCCCCCACACTACGAGCAGTACTTC. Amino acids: CSGLPSGSPPHYEQYF.

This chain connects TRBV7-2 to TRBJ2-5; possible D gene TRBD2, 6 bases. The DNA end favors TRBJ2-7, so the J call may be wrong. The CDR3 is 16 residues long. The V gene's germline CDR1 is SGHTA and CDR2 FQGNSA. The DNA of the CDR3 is TGTGCCAGCAGCTTAGCGGCGGGGAGCCGGGCTCACGAGCAGTACTTC. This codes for CASSLAAGSRAHEQYF.

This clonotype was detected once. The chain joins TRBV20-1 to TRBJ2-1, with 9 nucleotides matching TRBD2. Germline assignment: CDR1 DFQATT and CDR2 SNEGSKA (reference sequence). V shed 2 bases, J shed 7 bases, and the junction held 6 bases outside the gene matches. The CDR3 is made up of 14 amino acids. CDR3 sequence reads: CSARRGTSRNEQFF. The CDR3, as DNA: TGCAGTGCTAGACGTGGGACTAGCCGGAATGAGCAGTTCTTC.

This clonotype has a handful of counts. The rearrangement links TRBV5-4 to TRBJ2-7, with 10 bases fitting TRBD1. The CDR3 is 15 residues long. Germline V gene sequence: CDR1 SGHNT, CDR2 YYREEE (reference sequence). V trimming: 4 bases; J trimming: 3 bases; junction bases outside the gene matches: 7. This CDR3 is CASSLRDRGFYEQYF. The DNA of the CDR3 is TGTGCCAGCAGCCTCCGGGACAGGGGTTTCTACGAGCAGTACTTC.

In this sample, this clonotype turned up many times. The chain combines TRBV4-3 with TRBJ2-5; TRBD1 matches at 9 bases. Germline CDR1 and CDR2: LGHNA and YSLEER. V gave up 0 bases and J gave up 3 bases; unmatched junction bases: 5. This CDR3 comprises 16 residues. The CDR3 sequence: CASSQDYRGRKETQYF. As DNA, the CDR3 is TGCGCCAGCAGCCAAGATTACAGGGGGCGCAAAGAGACCCAGTACTTC.

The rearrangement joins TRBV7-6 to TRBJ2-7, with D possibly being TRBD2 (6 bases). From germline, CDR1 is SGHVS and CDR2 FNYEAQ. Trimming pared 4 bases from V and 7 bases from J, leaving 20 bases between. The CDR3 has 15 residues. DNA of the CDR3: TGTGCCAGCAGCTCGGGGCCGGGGCGGGAAAATGAGCAGTACTTC. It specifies CASSSGPGRENEQYF.